What follows are 10 T cell receptor beta chains derived from one specimen sequenced in a study of CD8 T cells in ankylosing spondylitis. Findings and limits, study-wide: Apparently characteristic of ankylosing spondylitis blood was a TCR beta motif (under ten highly homologous variants).

TCRdb passed the 5' RACE reads through MiXCR, listing each CDR3 protein once. This table has 470,000 or so distinct CDR3 sequences, about 25% appearing once. These receptors are not linked to any known antigen. Sequenced material: blood, either unsorted or a sorted T cell fraction (not recorded which). The receptors originated from a male donor with ankylosing spondylitis.

The chain carries TRBV10-3 and TRBJ2-3; tentatively, D is TRBD1 (6 bases). This CDR3 region has 13 residues. Trimming removed 4 bases from V and 6 bases from J, with 11 bases in between. Germline V gene data show CDR1 as ENHRY and CDR2 as SYGVKD. The CDR3 DNA is TGTGCCATCAGTGGGACAGTCTGGGATACGCAGTATTTT. This translates into CAISGTVWDTQYF.

V is TRBV3-1 and J is TRBJ2-1, with 10 positions matching TRBD2. The CDR3 sequence is 16 residues long. V shed 4 bases and J 2 bases; nucleotides not matched to a gene: 5. Germline lookup yields CDR1 LGHDT and CDR2 YNNKEL (reference sequence). This CDR3 is CASSLFSGRTYNEQFF. The DNA of the CDR3 is TGTGCCAGCAGCCTTTTTAGCGGGAGGACCTACAATGAGCAGTTCTTC.

This clonotype has only a few counts. The rearrangement joins TRBV20-1 to TRBJ2-1, with 13 positions matching TRBD2. CDR1 and CDR2 from the germline V gene are DFQATT and SNEGSKA (reference sequence). V was clipped by 6 bases and J by 6 bases; unmatched bases: 5. CDR3 length: 14 amino acids. CDR3 nucleotides: TGCAGTGCCTTGGGACTAGCGGGGATCAATGAGCAGTTCTTC. Amino acids: CSALGLAGINEQFF.

This clonotype appeared many times. The chain is built from TRBV7-9 and TRBJ2-5; D is ambiguous. Trimming shortened V by 7 bases and J by 2 bases, and 11 bases separated the two germline ends. The V gene's germline CDR1 is SEHNR and CDR2 FQNEAQ (reference sequence). This CDR3 has 13 amino acids. The CDR3 protein is CASTPDGQETQYF. DNA for the CDR3: TGTGCCAGCACCCCCGACGGTCAAGAGACCCAGTACTTC.

This clonotype was counted only a few times. The junction departs from germline at one end; a sequencing error may be responsible. The rearrangement joins TRBV4-1 to TRBJ1-2; no clear D gene. The length of the CDR3 is 14 residues. CDR1 and CDR2 (germline): MGHRA, YSYEKL. For the CDR3, the DNA is TGCGCCAGCAGCCAAGATCGTGTAGACGGCGGGTCGGCCTTC. It yields the protein CASSQDRVDGGSAF.

The chain uses TRBV25-1 and TRBJ1-4, with D hard to call. The CDR3 is 14 residues long. V shed 8 bases and J shed 1 base, with 11 bases lying between them. CDR1 and CDR2 (germline): MGHDK, SYGVNS. CDR3 coding DNA: TGTGCCAGCTCTCCACCGGGAACTAATGAAAAACTGTTTTTT. Translation: CASSPPGTNEKLFF. Looking up the rest from reference TRBV25-1 and TRBJ1-4 gives the full variable domain: EADIYQTPRYLVIGTGKKITLECSQTMGHDKMYWYQQDPGMELHLIHYSYGVNSTEKGDLSSESTVSRIRTEHFPLTLESARPSHTSQYLCASSPPGTNEKLFFGSGTQLSVL.

This clonotype was observed a handful of times. The chain uses TRBV7-9 and TRBJ1-5, with 7 bases aligning to TRBD1. Germline V gene data show CDR1 as SEHNR and CDR2 as FQNEAQ (reference sequence). V lost 4 bases and J lost 5; bases outside the gene matches: 11. This CDR3 contains 16 residues. This chain's CDR3 is CASSSYRDSLHQPQHF. The CDR3 bases are TGTGCCAGCAGCTCCTACCGGGACAGTCTTCATCAGCCCCAGCATTTT.

This clonotype was recorded a few times. The rearrangement links TRBV20-1 to TRBJ2-5, with D maybe TRBD2 (7 bases). The ends were cut back, 6 bases at V and 6 bases at J, with 20 bases in the middle. There are 14 residues in the CDR3. The germline V gene encodes CDR1 DFQATT and CDR2 SNEGSKA (reference sequence). CDR3 sequence (DNA): TGCAGTGCCAGCGAATCACAGGGAGGGAAGACCCAGTACTTC. Translating gives CSASESQGGKTQYF.

The genes are TRBV2 and TRBJ2-1, with D possibly matching TRBD2 (6 bases). The CDR3 extends over 13 amino acids. The germline gives CDR1 SNHLY, CDR2 FYNNEI. Trimming cost V 5 bases and J 8 bases, with 13 bases left between them. CDR3 sequence: CASSMWAGHEQFF. The CDR3 nucleotides are TGTGCCAGCAGTATGTGGGCGGGGCATGAGCAGTTCTTC.

This clonotype was observed a handful of times. V and J are TRBV7-9 and TRBJ2-2; a weak D match, TRBD2 (5 bases). V lost 11 bases and J 1 base, leaving 8 bases between the germline ends. This CDR3 is built from 12 residues. The V gene's germline CDR1 is SEHNR and CDR2 FQNEAQ (reference sequence). CDR3 residues: CALARNTGELFF. The CDR3 nucleotides are TGTGCCTTAGCGCGGAACACCGGGGAGCTGTTTTTT.